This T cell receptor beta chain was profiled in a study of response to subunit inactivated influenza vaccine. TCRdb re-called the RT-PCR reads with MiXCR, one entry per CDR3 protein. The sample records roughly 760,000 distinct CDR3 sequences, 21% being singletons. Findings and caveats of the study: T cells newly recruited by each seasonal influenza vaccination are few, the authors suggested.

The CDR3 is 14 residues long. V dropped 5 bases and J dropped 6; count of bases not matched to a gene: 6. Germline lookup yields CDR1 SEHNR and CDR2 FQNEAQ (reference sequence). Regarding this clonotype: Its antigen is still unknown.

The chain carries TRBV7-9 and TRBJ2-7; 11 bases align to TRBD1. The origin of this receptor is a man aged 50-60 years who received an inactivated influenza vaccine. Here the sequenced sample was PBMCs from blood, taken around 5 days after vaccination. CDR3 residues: CASSPRTGGAEQYF. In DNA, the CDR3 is TGTGCCAGCAGCCCCAGGACAGGGGGCGCCGAGCAGTACTTC.